These 9 T cell receptor beta chains came from one sample sequenced in a study of blood T cell repertoires in COVID-19 (dated by TCRdb to the early 2020s). Libraries came from the immunoSEQ multiplex PCR assay. Not all clones reach the TCRdb copy of this immuneACCESS table, which keeps in-frame sequences only. Checked studies attribute under half of the gap to unresolved V genes and leave the rest unexplained. This sample has about 100,000 clones in its table, and about 87% of those were observed once. The ten biggest clones cover 15% to 20% of the sample. Sequenced: peripheral blood. Receptors were obtained from a human donor in a cohort sampled during active COVID-19.

CDR3 in DNA: TGTGCCAGCAGCTTCAGTACAGCAAATGAAAAACTGTTTTTT. Encoded protein: CASSFSTANEKLFF. J is TRBJ1-4 and V is TRBV7-9, with D unresolved. Trimming removed 3 bases from V and 5 bases from J, with 10 bases in between. This CDR3 region has 14 residues. The germline V gene has CDR1 SEHNR and CDR2 FQNEAQ (reference sequence).

The chain employs TRBV2 and TRBJ1-1; TRBD1 is a possible D gene (5 bases). Germline V CDR1 and CDR2: SNHLY, FYNNEI. V dropped 6 bases and J dropped 6 bases, with 14 bases sitting between them. The CDR3 covers 13 residues. The CDR3 protein is CASRIQVPAEAFF. In DNA form, the CDR3 reads TGTGCCAGCAGGATACAGGTCCCGGCTGAAGCTTTCTTT.

This sequence joins TRBV30 and TRBJ2-2; D perhaps matches TRBD2 (7 bases). Per germline, CDR1 GTSNPN and CDR2 SVGIG (reference sequence). CDR3 length: 15 residues. Between the trimmed V and J ends, which lost 3 bases and 1 base, there was a span of 12 bases. The CDR3: CAWRGGLWNTGELFF. The CDR3 DNA reads TGTGCCTGGAGGGGGGGGCTCTGGAACACCGGGGAGCTGTTTTTT.

The chain has TRBV6-5 and TRBJ1-2; D possibly corresponds to TRBD1 (6 bases). The CDR3 has 15 residues. V was pared by 7 bases and J by 6 bases, with 21 bases between. CDR1 and CDR2 (germline): MNHEY, SVGAGI. The CDR3 sequence is CASNPGRGTFNGYTF. The CDR3 nucleotides are TGTGCCAGCAACCCGGGCAGGGGAACATTTAATGGCTACACCTTC.

The chain is built from TRBV5-8 and TRBJ2-1; 10 nucleotides line up with TRBD2. CDR1 SGHTS and CDR2 YDEGEE come from the germline V gene. V trimming: 1 base; J trimming: 8 bases; junction bases outside the gene matches: 6. CDR3 size: 15 residues. CDR3: CASSLIGLAGDEQFF. The CDR3 DNA reads TGTGCCAGCAGCTTGATCGGCCTAGCGGGAGATGAGCAGTTCTTC.

This chain links TRBV11-2 with TRBJ2-7; 12 nucleotides align to TRBD1. This CDR3 spans 15 amino acids. The V gene end was trimmed by 3 bases and the J gene end by 9 bases; junction bases not matched to a gene: 9. Per germline, CDR1 SGHAT and CDR2 FQNNGV. The CDR3 reads CASSFGTGGDSRQYF. For the CDR3, the DNA is TGTGCCAGCAGCTTTGGGACAGGGGGCGACTCGAGGCAGTACTTC.

A few counts support this clone. The CDR3 sequence is CASQDLTDTQYF. DNA for the CDR3: TGTGCCAGCCAGGACTTAACAGATACGCAGTATTTT. The chain carries TRBV28 and TRBJ2-3, with D maybe TRBD2 (5 bases). V was pared by 8 bases and J by 3 bases, with 9 bases between. The germline V gene encodes CDR1 MDHEN and CDR2 SYDVKM. The CDR3 sequence is 12 residues long.

The rearrangement links TRBV5-1 to TRBJ2-3, with TRBD1 matching over 8 bases. In germline, CDR1 is SGHRS, CDR2 YFSETQ. CDR3 length: 15 amino acids. V gave up 0 bases and J gave up 4 bases; unmatched junction bases: 4. The DNA for the CDR3 is TGCGCCAGCAGCTTGGCCCAGGGGGCGGCAGATACGCAGTATTTT. The encoded protein is CASSLAQGAADTQYF.

This rearrangement joins TRBV7-9 to TRBJ1-4; D is perhaps TRBD1 (5 bases). Trimming removed 7 bases from V and 8 bases from J, with 20 bases in between. This CDR3 has 15 amino acids. Germline CDR1 reads SEHNR; CDR2 reads FQNEAQ (reference sequence). Here the CDR3 reads CASNKGRGLEEKLFF. CDR3 in DNA: TGTGCCAGCAACAAGGGGAGGGGCTTGGAAGAAAAACTGTTTTTT.